This TCR beta chain was found in a study of T cell repertoires in cytomegalovirus infection (dated by TCRdb to between 2018 and 2020). In terms of the full investigation: Donor HLA type was relevant to the analysis, as public TCR beta signatures indicated carriage of CMV infection together with the matching HLA type.

Concerning this clonotype itself: The specificity of this receptor is unknown. No base quality values were provided; no much bigger clone lies one nucleotide off.

Paper-wide results and their limitations: In the ex vivo response, HLA-C-restricted CMV-specific TCR beta clonotypes were dominant, and in two of eight donors the single most frequent clonotype came from this HLA-C-restricted group. Carriers of CMV infection plus the relevant HLA type were discriminated by the cumulative frequency of public TCR beta family members in the study cohort and in an independent roughly 340-donor cohort.

Instrument used: Illumina HiSeq 1500. TCRdb redid the processing of the public reads, applying fastp at Q25 and MiXCR, and retained in-frame beta chains. Rows are unified per CDR3 protein, each entry keeping the most common DNA and genes. Counted in this sample were hundreds of thousands of distinct CDR3 sequences; roughly a sixth of them appeared once. The ten largest clonotypes hold 12% of the sample. Cut back by 2 bases and 10 bases, the V and J ends lie 13 bases apart. Sequences SGHKS (CDR1) and YYEKEE (CDR2) are obtained from the germline V gene (reference sequence). Measured from the cysteine to the phenylalanine, the CDR3 is 14 residues long. Just CDR3 DNA is preserved here, 42 bases in frame from base 1.

The sample was PBMCs. The sequence is built from TRBV5-5 and TRBJ1-6; no D segment can be confidently identified. The TCR was taken from a human donor in good health (CMV status not recorded). Some clones in this sample may be carry-over from other donors' samples. In nucleotide form, the sequence is TGTGCCAGCAGCTTAGACGGATTTCGCTCACCCCTCCACTTT. It translates to CASSLDGFRSPLHF.